These 15 T cell receptor beta chains were all obtained from the same sample, sequenced in a study of T cell repertoires in cytomegalovirus infection. No antigen has been identified for these receptors. TCRdb called the reads again in MiXCR, with one record for every CDR3 protein. The data show tens of thousands of distinct CDR3 sequences, roughly a fifth seen once. Source: CD8+ T cells from cultured PBMCs, taken from culture after CMV antigen stimulation. The origin of the receptors is a human donor in good health (CMV status not recorded). Some clones in this sample may be carry-over from other donors' samples.

V usage is TRBV12-3 or TRBV12-4 and J usage is TRBJ1-1, with unresolved D. With 0 bases removed from V and 4 bases from J, the gap between germline ends came to 6 bases. The CDR3 is 13 amino acids. The CDR3 region has the DNA TGTGCCAGCAGTTTAGCAGTGGGCACTGAAGCTTTCTTT. It translates to CASSLAVGTEAFF.

The chain joins TRBV12-3 or TRBV12-4 to TRBJ1-1, with D perhaps matching TRBD1 (6 bases). The CDR3 is 14 residues long. V dropped 8 bases and J dropped 2 bases, with 15 bases sitting between them. In DNA, the CDR3 is TGTGCCAGCTCGCTGGGGGGGGCCAACACTGAAGCTTTCTTT. Amino acids: CASSLGGANTEAFF.

The chain carries TRBV6-2 or TRBV6-3 and TRBJ1-5; 11 positions agree with TRBD1. The CDR3 has 17 residues. V lost 1 base to trimming and J lost 3 bases; unmatched junction nucleotides: 5. Germline values: CDR1 MNHEY, CDR2 SVGEGT. For the CDR3, the DNA is TGTGCCAGCAGTTACTTTCCGGGACAGGGGGTCAATCAGCCCCAGCATTTT. It encodes CASSYFPGQGVNQPQHF.

The chain links TRBV12-3 or TRBV12-4 to TRBJ2-2; possible D gene TRBD2, 5 bases. Between the trimmed V and J ends, which lost 4 bases and 0 bases, there was a span of 12 bases. This CDR3 comprises 16 residues. The CDR3 spells CASSSRGAPNTGELFF. The CDR3 nucleotides are TGTGCCAGCAGTTCCCGGGGAGCCCCGAACACCGGGGAGCTGTTTTTT.

V and J are TRBV12-3 or TRBV12-4 and TRBJ1-4, with D unclear. The CDR3 runs 14 residues. Trimming stripped 6 bases from V and 10 bases from J, with 18 bases between. In DNA, the CDR3 is TGTGCCAGCAGCATTGACGCCCGCTTTGGAAAACTGTTTTTT. Its protein is CASSIDARFGKLFF.

This clonotype was recorded a few times. The genes are TRBV11-2 and TRBJ2-1; D unclear. CDR3 length: 14 amino acids. With 1 base removed from V and 10 bases from J, the gap between germline ends came to 14 bases. Germline CDR1 reads SGHAT; CDR2 reads FQNNGV. The CDR3 here is CASSLAGSRKEQFF. The DNA of the CDR3 is TGTGCCAGCAGCTTAGCGGGTTCGAGAAAGGAGCAGTTCTTC.

This chain links TRBV12-3 or TRBV12-4 with TRBJ1-1; possible D gene TRBD1, 6 bases. CDR3 length equals 14 residues. V was pared by 3 bases and J by 5 bases, with 13 bases between. CDR3 in DNA: TGTGCCAGCAGTTTTGTCTATAGGGGGACTGAAGCTTTCTTT. This sequence encodes CASSFVYRGTEAFF.

This chain connects TRBV27 to TRBJ1-1; D gene unclear. This CDR3 comprises 11 residues. Germline V gene data show CDR1 as MNHEY and CDR2 as SMNVEV (reference sequence). Trimming took off 5 bases at V and 8 bases at J, with 9 bases between the two ends. CDR3 in DNA: TGTGCCAGCAGTCTCGGGGAGGAAGCTTTCTTT. It encodes CASSLGEEAFF.

This clonotype has a handful of counts. J is TRBJ1-1 and V is TRBV15; D is unresolved. The CDR3 extends over 15 amino acids. The V end was cut by 0 bases, the J end by 0 bases, with 8 bases between. CDR1 is LNHNV, CDR2 YYDKDF, per germline (reference sequence). The CDR3 DNA reads as TGTGCCACCAGCAGAGATAGAGGTCTGAACACTGAAGCTTTCTTT. Its protein is CATSRDRGLNTEAFF.

About this clonotype: It may be a read error: a sequence one base away is much more abundant. The chain combines TRBV6-5 with TRBJ1-5; D may be TRBD1 (5 bases). The CDR3 runs 13 residues. Germline lookup yields CDR1 MNHEY and CDR2 SVGAGI. The CDR3 sequence is CARSDRTNQPQHF. CDR3 DNA: TGTGCCCGCAGCGACAGAACCAATCAGCCCCAGCATTTT.

V usage is TRBV11-2 and J usage is TRBJ2-7, with 8 positions matching TRBD2. The germline CDR1 and CDR2 sequences are SGHAT and FQNNGV. The V gene end was trimmed by 4 bases and the J gene end by 3 bases; junction bases not matched to a gene: 11. The CDR3 spans 16 residues. CDR3 protein: CASSSRTGTRDYEQYF. CDR3 sequence (DNA): TGTGCCAGCAGCTCGAGGACCGGGACTAGAGACTACGAGCAGTACTTC.

In regard to this clonotype: The junction shows a germline mismatch at one end, possibly a read error. This chain joins TRBV6-6 and TRBJ2-1; 7 nucleotides agree with TRBD1. The V gene's germline CDR1 is MNHNY and CDR2 SVGAGI (reference sequence). CDR3 length: 13 amino acids. For the CDR3, the DNA is TGTGACAGCAACTTAGGGGGCTGGAATGAGCAGTTCTTC. Protein sequence: CDSNLGGWNEQFF.

This clonotype was picked up many times. The CDR3 nucleotides are TGTGCCAGCAGTTTTCGCAGTAGAGGGTCTCACTATGGCTACACCTTC. Translation gives CASSFRSRGSHYGYTF. The genes are TRBV27 and TRBJ1-2; no definite D call. CDR3 length equals 16 residues. Per the germline V gene, CDR1 is MNHEY and CDR2 is SMNVEV (reference sequence). V was clipped by 3 bases and J by 3 bases, with 17 bases between them.

This clonotype was seen a handful of times. J is TRBJ1-1 and V is TRBV7-8; no definite D call. V lost 1 base and J lost 0, with 6 bases in between. The germline V gene has CDR1 SGHVS and CDR2 FQNEAQ. This CDR3 contains 14 residues. The CDR3 protein is CASSLGHMNTEAFF. CDR3 in DNA: TGTGCCAGCAGCTTAGGACATATGAACACTGAAGCTTTCTTT.

This clonotype turned up a few times. The rearrangement links TRBV2 to TRBJ1-5; D gene unclear. CDR3 size: 13 residues. Trimming removed 6 bases at V and 0 bases at J, with 6 bases between. Germline CDR1 SNHLY, CDR2 FYNNEI. The CDR3 region has the DNA TGTGCCAGCAGCGATAATAGCAATCAGCCCCAGCATTTT. Translating it yields CASSDNSNQPQHF.